The clone carrying this TCR beta chain occurred many times. Its antigen is unidentified. This sample stems from a study of regulatory T cells in long-lasting Graves disease. General study points: Persistent Graves' patients had lower TCR diversity than newly diagnosed ones.

Time point: newly diagnosed GD, antithyroid drugs for less than 3 months. Scientists built the TCR library using RNA that was extracted from PBMCs. Clinicians diagnosed Graves' disease using American Thyroid Association guidelines. The authors drew patients from an endocrinology department in Xi'an, China. Roughly 9.9-milliliter peripheral blood samples went into EDTA tubes. The authors built TCR beta libraries using iRepertoire HTBI primers and Arm-PCR of CDR3 regions. From the multiplex PCR reads, TCRdb called clonotypes with MiXCR, one entry per CDR3 protein. The sample lists about 430,000 distinct CDR3 sequences, over 12% occurring once. This same sample was also part of a study on T cells in Graves' hyperthyroidism and ophthalmopathy.

This sequence originates from a middle-aged woman with Graves disease. Sequencing was performed on peripheral blood mononuclear cells (PBMCs), taken at new diagnosis, from a patient treated with antithyroid drugs.

CDR3 coding DNA: TGTGCCAGCGGACTGGCAGGGCCCACTGAAGCTTTCTTT. Its protein product is CASGLAGPTEAFF. The J gene is TRBJ1-1, the V gene TRBV7-2, with D possibly being TRBD1 (5 bases). Deletions cut 8 bases from V and 4 bases from J, with 14 bases between. The V gene's germline CDR1 is SGHTA and CDR2 FQGNSA. The CDR3 has 13 amino acids.